Described below is a single T cell receptor beta chain sequence and its context. The TCRbeta library was prepared with unique molecular identifiers. Via MiXCR, TCRdb re-called the PCR reads, giving one row per CDR3 protein. This sample has some 500,000 distinct CDR3 sequences, with 15% to 20% found just once. This specimen belongs to a study of T-cell reconstitution after alpha-beta-depleted transplantation in children. Trimming shortened V by 0 bases and J by 6 bases, and 7 bases separated the two germline ends. The germline V gene has CDR1 SGHRS and CDR2 YFSETQ. The CDR3 spans 13 residues. The V and J genes are TRBV5-1 and TRBJ2-1; no firm D call. The TCR sequence derives from a human donor who donated a stem cell graft to a child with acute lymphoblastic leukemia. Sample: PBMCs from the stem cell graft donor, taken from the stem cell graft. CDR3 DNA sequence: TGCGCCAGCAGCTTGGGTTGGAGCAATGAGCAGTTCTTC. Amino acid sequence: CASSLGWSNEQFF.